The 15 T cell receptor beta chains presented below share a single source sample, sequenced in a study of cytomegalovirus exposure and HLA in healthy donors. A multiplex PCR was run with 60 Vbeta primers and 13 Jbeta primers. The assay was immunoSEQ multiplex PCR, and TCRdb's table has in-frame clones only and misses some. This table holds about 150,000 clones, approximately 80% found once. Input material: PBMCs. All receptors come from a male donor in good health and CMV-seronegative.

The chain combines TRBV12-5 with TRBJ2-2, with 13 bases that match TRBD2. V was pared by 1 base and J by 5 bases, with 4 bases of the junction left unmatched. The CDR3 length is 17 residues. Germline V gene data show CDR1 as LGHNT and CDR2 as FRNRAP. In DNA form, the CDR3 reads TGTGCTAGTGGTTTGGGGACTAGCGGGAGTGGTACCGGGGAGCTGTTTTTT. Translating it yields CASGLGTSGSGTGELFF.

The V call is TRBV30, the J call TRBJ2-3; 9 bases align to TRBD1. The CDR3 consists of 15 residues. The V segment lost 3 bases and the J segment 4 bases; nucleotides outside the gene matches: 8. CDR1 is GTSNPN and CDR2 is SVGIG in the germline V gene (reference sequence). The CDR3 loop is CAWSLDRGTADTQYF. The CDR3 region has the DNA TGTGCCTGGAGCTTGGACAGGGGAACGGCAGATACGCAGTATTTT.

This chain connects TRBV5-1 to TRBJ1-1, with a tentative D call TRBD1 (5 bases). The CDR3 totals 14 residues. Germline V gene lookup returns CDR1 SGHRS and CDR2 YFSETQ. V was cut by 0 bases and J by 2 bases, with 8 bases left in between. The CDR3 DNA is TGCGCCAGCAGCTTGGTACAGGAAAACACTGAAGCTTTCTTT. As protein: CASSLVQENTEAFF.

The genes are TRBV5-1 and TRBJ2-1; 8 nucleotides line up with TRBD2. V trimming: 5 bases; J trimming: 8 bases; junction bases outside the gene matches: 6. Germline CDR1 reads SGHRS; CDR2 reads YFSETQ. This CDR3 comprises 13 residues. CDR3 in DNA: TGCGCCAGCAGGGGCCAGCGGGAGTATGAGCAGTTCTTC. Translated, it gives CASRGQREYEQFF.

The genes are TRBV6-1 and TRBJ1-2, with 7 bases lining up with TRBD1. J was trimmed by 10 bases and V by 5 bases; bases with no gene match: 10. In germline, CDR1 is MNHNS, CDR2 SASEGT. This CDR3 has 13 residues. The CDR3 region has the DNA TGTGCCAGCAGTTCCCCGACAGGGAAGCCCTACACCTTC. It translates to CASSSPTGKPYTF.

The V and J genes are TRBV5-4 and TRBJ2-7, with 9 bases aligning to TRBD1. Looked up from germline, CDR1 is SGHNT and CDR2 is YYREEE (reference sequence). This CDR3 is built from 15 residues. J was trimmed by 4 bases and V by 2 bases; bases with no gene match: 7. The CDR3 coding sequence is TGTGCCAGCAGCTTACAACAGGGGGCCGGGTACGAGCAGTACTTC. Translation: CASSLQQGAGYEQYF.

The chain links TRBV19 to TRBJ2-7; 7 nucleotides agree with TRBD1. Per the germline V gene, CDR1 is LNHDA and CDR2 is SQIVND (reference sequence). V shed 5 bases and J 3 bases; nucleotides not matched to a gene: 7. The CDR3 is 14 residues long. The CDR3 DNA sequence: TGTGCCAGTAGTTCGCCGGGACAGAACTACGAGCAGTACTTC. Residues: CASSSPGQNYEQYF.

The chain recombines TRBV19 with TRBJ2-1; 13 bases agree with TRBD2. The germline V gene encodes CDR1 LNHDA and CDR2 SQIVND (reference sequence). The CDR3 length is 15 residues. V lost 8 bases to trimming and J lost 8 bases; unmatched junction nucleotides: 9. The CDR3 loop reads CASGSWTSGRHEQFF. The DNA of the CDR3 is TGTGCCAGTGGGTCTTGGACTAGCGGGAGACATGAGCAGTTCTTC.

As DNA, the CDR3 is TGCGCCAGCAGCTTGGGCAGGGGGCCCTCCTACGAGCAGTACTTC. Its protein is CASSLGRGPSYEQYF. V and J are TRBV5-1 and TRBJ2-7; TRBD1 matches at 8 bases. The CDR3 totals 15 residues. The germline gives CDR1 SGHRS, CDR2 YFSETQ. With V trimmed by 0 bases and J by 0 bases, 2 bases remained unmatched.

The CDR3 is CRIKANNEQFF. The CDR3 DNA reads TGCAGGATAAAAGCAAACAATGAGCAGTTCTTC. This rearrangement joins TRBV29-1 to TRBJ2-1; D remains unclear. The CDR3 is made up of 11 amino acids. Germline-derived CDR1 and CDR2 are SQVTM and ANQGSEA.

The V gene is TRBV25-1, the J gene TRBJ2-7; 7 bases map to TRBD1. Germline CDR1 is MGHDK and CDR2 is SYGVNS. The CDR3 contains 15 residues. With 8 bases clipped from V and 5 bases from J, the junction kept 15 bases outside the gene matches. The CDR3 bases are TGTGCCAGCTCGAGCCTCCGAGACAGGGTCCACGAGCAGTACTTC. It encodes CASSSLRDRVHEQYF.

DNA of the CDR3: TGTGCCAGCACGGGGGGAACTCAGCCCCAGCATTTT. Translation gives CASTGGTQPQHF. The rearrangement uses TRBV2 and TRBJ1-5, with D possibly matching TRBD1 (5 bases). CDR1 and CDR2 (germline): SNHLY, FYNNEI. This CDR3 comprises 12 residues. Trimming took off 7 bases at V and 6 bases at J, with 10 bases between the two ends.

The chain couples TRBV6-1 to TRBJ2-1; D is undetermined. V lost 8 bases to trimming and J lost 7 bases, with 15 bases between them. Germline loops: CDR1 MNHNS, CDR2 SASEGT. The CDR3 loop spans 13 amino acids. The chain's CDR3 is CASWVSRKNEQFF. DNA of the CDR3: TGTGCCAGCTGGGTATCTAGGAAAAATGAGCAGTTCTTC.

This chain uses TRBV5-6 with TRBJ2-5, with TRBD1 matching over 8 bases. This CDR3 comprises 15 residues. Germline loops: CDR1 SGHDT, CDR2 YYEEEE. Trimming removed 4 bases from V and 5 bases from J; junction bases left unmatched: 10. This chain's CDR3 is CASSGGQDWDETQYF. Written as DNA, the CDR3 is TGTGCCAGCAGCGGGGGACAGGATTGGGACGAGACCCAGTACTTC.

The chain links TRBV5-1 to TRBJ2-1; D is perhaps TRBD1 (6 bases). Trimming removed 2 bases from V and 1 base from J, with 10 bases in between. Germline V gene sequence: CDR1 SGHRS, CDR2 YFSETQ. The CDR3 is 15 amino acids. CDR3 DNA sequence: TGCGCCAGCAGCTTAGGGGGAGAGTCCTACAATGAGCAGTTCTTC. It yields the protein CASSLGGESYNEQFF. The full variable domain, rest sourced from reference TRBV5-1 and TRBJ2-1, is KAGVTQTPRYLIKTRGQQVTLSCSPISGHRSVSWYQQTPGQGLQFLFEYFSETQRNKGNFPGRFSGRQFSNSRSEMNVSTLELGDSALYLCASSLGGESYNEQFFGPGTRLTVL.